This T cell receptor beta chain originates from a study of radiotherapy plus CTLA-4 blockade in lung cancer. About the study: Objective response was observed in over 15% of patients, and disease control in roughly 31%. Notes on the study in general: TCR clones originating in tumors grew in number in blood after radiotherapy plus ipilimumab. In blood, early T cell clone dynamics reportedly predicted response best, together with interferon-beta.

Turning to this clone: Its specificity is not known.

The protocol was immunoSEQ multiplex PCR, while the TCRdb copy is restricted to in-frame clones and leaves out a portion. The profile covers 120,000 or so clones, with more than 65% appearing a single time and 4% to 6% taken by the ten largest. The study treated chemo-refractory metastatic non-small-cell lung cancer patients with focal radiation plus ipilimumab CTLA-4 blockade. The sequencing here drew on peripheral blood, taken from a patient treated with radiotherapy plus ipilimumab. This sequence originates from a human donor with non-small cell lung cancer who had a partial response to radiotherapy plus ipilimumab.

The CDR3 loop reads CASSHSPVAKNIQYF. In DNA form, the CDR3 reads TGCGCCAGCAGCCACTCTCCAGTAGCCAAAAACATTCAGTACTTC. The chain is built from TRBV4-1 and TRBJ2-4; D uncertain. The length of the CDR3 is 15 residues. Trimming stripped 3 bases from V and 0 bases from J, with 9 bases between. Germline CDR1 reads MGHRA; CDR2 reads YSYEKL.